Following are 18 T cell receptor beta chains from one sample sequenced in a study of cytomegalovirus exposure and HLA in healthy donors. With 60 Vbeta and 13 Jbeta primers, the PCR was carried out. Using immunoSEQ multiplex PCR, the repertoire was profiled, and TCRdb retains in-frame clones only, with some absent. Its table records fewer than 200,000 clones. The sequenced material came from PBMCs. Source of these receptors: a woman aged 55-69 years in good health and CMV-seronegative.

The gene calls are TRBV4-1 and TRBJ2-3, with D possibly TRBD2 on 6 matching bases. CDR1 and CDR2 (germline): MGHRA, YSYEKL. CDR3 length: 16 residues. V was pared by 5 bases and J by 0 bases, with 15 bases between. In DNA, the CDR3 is TGCGCCAGCAGCTCGCACTCTAGCGTGAGCACAGATACGCAGTATTTT. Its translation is CASSSHSSVSTDTQYF.

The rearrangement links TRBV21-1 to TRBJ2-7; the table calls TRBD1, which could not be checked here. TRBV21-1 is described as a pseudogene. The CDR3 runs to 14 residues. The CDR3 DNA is TGTGCCAGCAGCAATGAAGGGACAGGGATCGAGCAGTACTTC. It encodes CASSNEGTGIEQYF.

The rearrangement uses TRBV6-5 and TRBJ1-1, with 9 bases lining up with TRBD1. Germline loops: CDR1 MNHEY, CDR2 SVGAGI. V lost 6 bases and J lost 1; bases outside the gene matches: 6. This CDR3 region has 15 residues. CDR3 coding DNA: TGTGCCAGCAGATCAACAGGGGGCACGAACACTGAAGCTTTCTTT. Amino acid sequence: CASRSTGGTNTEAFF.

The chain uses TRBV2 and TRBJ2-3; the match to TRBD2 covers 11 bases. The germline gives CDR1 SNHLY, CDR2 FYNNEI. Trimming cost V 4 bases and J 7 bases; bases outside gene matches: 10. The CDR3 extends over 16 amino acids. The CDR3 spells CASSGLLAGADHTQYF. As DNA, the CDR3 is TGTGCCAGCAGTGGCCTACTAGCGGGAGCAGACCATACGCAGTATTTT.

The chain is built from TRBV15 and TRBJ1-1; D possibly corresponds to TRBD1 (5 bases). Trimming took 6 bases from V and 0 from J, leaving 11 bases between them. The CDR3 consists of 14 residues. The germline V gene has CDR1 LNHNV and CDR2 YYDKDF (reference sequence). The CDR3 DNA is TGTGCCACCAGTTTCGGGGGAATGAACACTGAAGCTTTCTTT. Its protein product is CATSFGGMNTEAFF.

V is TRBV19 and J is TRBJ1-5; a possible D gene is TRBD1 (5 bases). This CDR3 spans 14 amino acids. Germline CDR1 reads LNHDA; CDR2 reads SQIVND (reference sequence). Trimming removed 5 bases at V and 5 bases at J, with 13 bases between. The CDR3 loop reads CASSGAGRDQPQHF. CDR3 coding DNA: TGTGCCAGTAGTGGCGCAGGGAGGGATCAGCCCCAGCATTTT.

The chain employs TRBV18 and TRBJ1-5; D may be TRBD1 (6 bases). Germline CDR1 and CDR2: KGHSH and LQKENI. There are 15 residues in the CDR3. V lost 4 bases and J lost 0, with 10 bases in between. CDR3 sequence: CASSRTVNSNQPQHF. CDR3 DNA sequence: TGTGCCAGCTCACGGACAGTTAATAGCAATCAGCCCCAGCATTTT.

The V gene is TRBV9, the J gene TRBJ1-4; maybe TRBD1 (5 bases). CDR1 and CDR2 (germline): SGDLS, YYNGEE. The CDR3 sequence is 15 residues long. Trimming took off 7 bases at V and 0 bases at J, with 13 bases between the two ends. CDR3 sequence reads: CASGGGIATNEKLFF. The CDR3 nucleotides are TGTGCCAGCGGTGGGGGGATCGCAACTAATGAAAAACTGTTTTTT.

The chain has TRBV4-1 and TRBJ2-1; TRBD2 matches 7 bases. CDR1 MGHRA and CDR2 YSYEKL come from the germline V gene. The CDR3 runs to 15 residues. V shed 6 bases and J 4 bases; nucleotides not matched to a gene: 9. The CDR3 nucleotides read TGCGCCAGCAGAAGGGGCGGGGGAACTTACAATGAGCAGTTCTTC. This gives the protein CASRRGGGTYNEQFF.

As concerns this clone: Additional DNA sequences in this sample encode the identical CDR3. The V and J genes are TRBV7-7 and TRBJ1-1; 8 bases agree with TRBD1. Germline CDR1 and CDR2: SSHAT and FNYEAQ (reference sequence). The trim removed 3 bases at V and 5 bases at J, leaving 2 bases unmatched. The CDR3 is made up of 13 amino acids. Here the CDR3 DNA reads TGTGCCAGCAGCTTCGGACAGGGAACTGAAGCTTTCTTT. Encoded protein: CASSFGQGTEAFF.

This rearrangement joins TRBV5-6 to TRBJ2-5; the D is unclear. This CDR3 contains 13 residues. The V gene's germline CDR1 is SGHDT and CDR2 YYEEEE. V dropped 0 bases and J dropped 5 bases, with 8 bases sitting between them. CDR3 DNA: TGTGCCAGCAGCTTGGTTCCCGGGGAGACCCAGTACTTC. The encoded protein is CASSLVPGETQYF.

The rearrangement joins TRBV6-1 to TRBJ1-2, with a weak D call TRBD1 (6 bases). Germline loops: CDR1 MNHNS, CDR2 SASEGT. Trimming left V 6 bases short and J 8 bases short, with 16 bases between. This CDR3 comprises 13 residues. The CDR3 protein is CASSPAGVGGYTF. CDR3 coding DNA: TGTGCCAGCAGCCCCGCAGGGGTGGGAGGCTACACCTTC.

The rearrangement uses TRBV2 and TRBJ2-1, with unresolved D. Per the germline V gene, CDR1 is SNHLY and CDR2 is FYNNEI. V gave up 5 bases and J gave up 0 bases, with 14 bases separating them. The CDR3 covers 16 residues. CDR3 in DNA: TGTGCCAGCAGTCCCCGACTCCCCGGCTCCTACAATGAGCAGTTCTTC. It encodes CASSPRLPGSYNEQFF. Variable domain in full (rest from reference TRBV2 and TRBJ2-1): EPEVTQTPSHQVTQMGQEVILRCVPISNHLYFYWYRQILGQKVEFLVSFYNNEISEKSEIFDDQFSVERPDGSNFTLKIRSTKLEDSAMYFCASSPRLPGSYNEQFFGPGTRLTVL.

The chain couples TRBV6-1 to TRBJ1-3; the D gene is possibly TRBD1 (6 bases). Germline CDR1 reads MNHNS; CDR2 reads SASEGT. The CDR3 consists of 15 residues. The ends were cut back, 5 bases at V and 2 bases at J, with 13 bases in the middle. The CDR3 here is CASSPGHQAGNTIYF. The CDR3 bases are TGTGCCAGCAGTCCGGGACACCAGGCTGGAAACACCATATATTTT.

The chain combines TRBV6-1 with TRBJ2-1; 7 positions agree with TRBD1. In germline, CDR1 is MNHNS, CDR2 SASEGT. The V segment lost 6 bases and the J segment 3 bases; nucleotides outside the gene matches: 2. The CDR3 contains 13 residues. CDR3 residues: CASRGDSYNEQFF. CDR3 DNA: TGTGCCAGCAGAGGGGACAGCTACAATGAGCAGTTCTTC.

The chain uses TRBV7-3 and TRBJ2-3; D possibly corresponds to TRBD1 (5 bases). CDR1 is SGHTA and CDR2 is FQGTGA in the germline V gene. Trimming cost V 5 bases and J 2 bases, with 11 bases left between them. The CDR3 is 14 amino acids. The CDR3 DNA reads TGTGCCAGCAGCCCCTCGACAGACACAGATACGCAGTATTTT. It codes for CASSPSTDTDTQYF.

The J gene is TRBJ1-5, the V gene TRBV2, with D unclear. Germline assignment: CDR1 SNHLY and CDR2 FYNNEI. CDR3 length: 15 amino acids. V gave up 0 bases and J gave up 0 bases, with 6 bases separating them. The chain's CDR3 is CASSEAKASNQPQHF. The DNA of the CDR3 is TGTGCCAGCAGTGAAGCAAAAGCTAGCAATCAGCCCCAGCATTTT.

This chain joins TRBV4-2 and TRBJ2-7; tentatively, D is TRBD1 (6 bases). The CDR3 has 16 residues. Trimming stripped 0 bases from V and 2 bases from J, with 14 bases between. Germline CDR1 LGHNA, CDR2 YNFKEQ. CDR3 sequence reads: CASSQEHTKGAYEQYF. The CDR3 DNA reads TGTGCCAGCAGCCAAGAACATACGAAGGGGGCCTACGAGCAGTACTTC.